The 19 T cell receptor beta chains below all came from one sample that was sequenced in a study of T cell responses to AZD1222 COVID-19 vaccine. Profiling relied on immunoSEQ multiplex PCR, and the TCRdb table lists in-frame clones only, not all of them. Of approximately 150,000 clones in the sample, roughly nine tenths were seen once. This sample comprised peripheral blood, obtained on day 0 of AZD1222 vaccination. The receptors were sampled from an adult in good health.

This chain uses TRBV3-1 (or the pseudogene TRBV3-2) with TRBJ2-2; 10 bases are shared with TRBD2. The CDR3 has 19 amino acids. Germline V lookup: CDR1 LGHDT, CDR2 YNNKEL (reference sequence). The J segment lost 6 bases and the V segment lost 4 bases, leaving 17 bases of the junction unmatched. The chain's CDR3 is CASSPQLPSGGAEAGELFF. For the CDR3, the DNA is TGTGCCAGCAGCCCTCAATTACCGAGCGGGGGGGCGGAAGCCGGGGAGCTGTTTTTT.

The rearrangement links TRBV6-5 to TRBJ1-2; D is possibly TRBD1 (6 bases). The V gene's germline CDR1 is MNHEY and CDR2 SVGAGI. Trimming shortened V by 6 bases and J by 1 base, and 12 bases separated the two germline ends. This CDR3 is built from 14 residues. CDR3 sequence reads: CASRTGPDNYGYTF. CDR3 nucleotide sequence: TGTGCCAGCAGGACAGGACCCGATAACTATGGCTACACCTTC.

This clone was recorded a few times. This chain connects TRBV11-3 to TRBJ2-2; possibly TRBD1 or TRBD2 for D (5 bases each). The V gene lost 5 bases and the J gene lost 4 bases, with 11 bases spanning the gap. This CDR3 has 14 residues. Germline V CDR1 and CDR2: SGHNT, YENEEA. The CDR3 region has the DNA TGTGCCAGCAGCGGGGGAAGAGGCACCGGGGAGCTGTTTTTT. Translated, it gives CASSGGRGTGELFF.

The chain is built from TRBV7-2 and TRBJ2-7; D gene ambiguous. The CDR3 length is 12 residues. Trimming shortened V by 6 bases and J by 3 bases, and 9 bases separated the two germline ends. The germline V gene encodes CDR1 SGHTA and CDR2 FQGNSA. The CDR3 nucleotides read TGTGCCAGCAGTCTGTATGGCTACGAGCAGTACTTC. Its translation: CASSLYGYEQYF.

This clone was seen once. This chain joins TRBV5-1 and TRBJ2-3, with D possibly TRBD2 on 6 matching bases. Trimming pared 0 bases from V and 1 base from J, leaving 12 bases between. Germline V gene sequence: CDR1 SGHRS, CDR2 YFSETQ. The CDR3 is 16 amino acids. This chain's CDR3 is CASSLVLGTGTDTQYF. The CDR3 coding sequence is TGCGCCAGCAGCTTGGTTCTGGGGACTGGCACAGATACGCAGTATTTT.

V gene TRBV18 combines with J gene TRBJ1-6, with 9 bases aligning to TRBD1. V was pared by 5 bases and J by 7 bases, with 6 bases of the junction left unmatched. Germline V gives CDR1 KGHSH, CDR2 LQKENI. The CDR3 extends over 15 amino acids. CDR3 sequence (DNA): TGTGCCAGCTCATTGCAGACAGGGGGGAATTCACCCCTCCACTTT. This translates into CASSLQTGGNSPLHF.

This clone was detected only once. The chain couples TRBV3-1 (or the pseudogene TRBV3-2) to TRBJ1-1, with D tentatively TRBD1 (5 bases). The CDR3 has 17 residues. Germline CDR1 is LGHDT and CDR2 is YNNKEL (reference sequence). Trimming removed 1 base from V and 1 base from J, with 16 bases in between. CDR3 sequence reads: CASSQGGWGGRNTEAFF. CDR3 in DNA: TGTGCCAGCAGCCAAGGGGGTTGGGGCGGGAGGAACACTGAAGCTTTCTTT.

This chain links TRBV7-6 with TRBJ1-3; D unresolved. CDR1 and CDR2 (germline): SGHVS, FNYEAQ. With 3 bases removed from V and 8 bases from J, the gap between germline ends came to 17 bases. The CDR3 has 15 residues. CDR3 DNA: TGTGCCAGCAGCTTGAACCGGGCCCCGGGCGACACCATATATTTT. As protein: CASSLNRAPGDTIYF.

This clone has only one observation. The rearrangement uses TRBV19 and TRBJ1-4; D remains ambiguous. V was trimmed by 6 bases and J by 8 bases, leaving 16 bases between them. The CDR3 totals 14 residues. The germline CDR1 and CDR2 sequences are LNHDA and SQIVND (reference sequence). The CDR3 sequence: CASSAVWEREKLFF. CDR3 nucleotide sequence: TGTGCCAGTAGCGCAGTTTGGGAGCGCGAAAAACTGTTTTTT.

This chain links TRBV7-8 with TRBJ2-2; D might be TRBD1 (5 bases). Germline V gene sequence: CDR1 SGHVS, CDR2 FQNEAQ. The CDR3 loop spans 15 amino acids. The V and J ends lost 1 base and 1 base respectively, with 7 bases between them. CDR3 loop: CASSLVGVNTGELFF. CDR3 DNA sequence: TGTGCCAGCAGCTTAGTAGGGGTGAACACCGGGGAGCTGTTTTTT.

The J gene is TRBJ1-4, the V gene TRBV10-3, with TRBD1 as a possible D gene (6 bases). V lost 6 bases, J lost 7 bases, and 15 bases lay in between. CDR1 and CDR2 from the germline V gene are ENHRY and SYGVKD. This CDR3 has 14 residues. This CDR3 is CAISRQQGGEKLFF. The CDR3 bases are TGTGCCATCAGCAGACAACAGGGTGGTGAAAAACTGTTTTTT.

Concerning this clone itself: This specimen includes other DNA sequences encoding the same CDR3. J is TRBJ2-3 and V is TRBV9; D gene unclear. CDR3 length: 13 amino acids. V dropped 0 bases and J dropped 1 base, with 3 bases sitting between them. The germline gives CDR1 SGDLS, CDR2 YYNGEE. CDR3 coding DNA: TGTGCCAGCAGCGTAGGCGGCACAGATACGCAGTATTTT. Translation gives CASSVGGTDTQYF.

The rearrangement joins TRBV11-3 to TRBJ2-5; 7 bases are a match to TRBD1. This CDR3 has 13 residues. Germline lookup yields CDR1 SGHNT and CDR2 YENEEA. After removal of 5 bases from V and 5 bases from J, the junction contained 5 bases not matched to a gene. CDR3 in amino acids: CASSRQGLETQYF. DNA for the CDR3: TGTGCCAGCAGCCGACAGGGCTTGGAGACCCAGTACTTC.

The chain employs TRBV5-8 and TRBJ1-1, with 9 nucleotides matching TRBD1. This CDR3 has 15 amino acids. The junction had 4 bases not matched to a gene; V was cut back by 0 bases and J by 4 bases. The germline V gene encodes CDR1 SGHTS and CDR2 YDEGEE. CDR3 sequence: CASSLGGTGTTEAFF. CDR3 nucleotide sequence: TGTGCCAGCAGCTTGGGAGGGACAGGGACCACTGAAGCTTTCTTT.

V and J are TRBV6-5 and TRBJ1-2; possible D gene TRBD1, 5 bases. This CDR3 contains 15 residues. The germline gives CDR1 MNHEY, CDR2 SVGAGI. The V end was cut by 2 bases, the J end by 2 bases, with 12 bases between. CDR3 sequence: CASSYVGGINYGYTF. CDR3 sequence (DNA): TGTGCCAGCAGTTACGTCGGGGGGATCAACTATGGCTACACCTTC.

The rearrangement joins TRBV7-9 to TRBJ1-6; D is perhaps TRBD1 (5 bases). CDR3 length equals 14 residues. Germline V lookup: CDR1 SEHNR, CDR2 FQNEAQ (reference sequence). V was trimmed by 5 bases and J by 10 bases, leaving 15 bases between them. The DNA of the CDR3 is TGTGCCAGCAGCAGGGACCTCCCGGGATCACCCCTCCACTTT. This codes for CASSRDLPGSPLHF.

This chain uses TRBV7-2 with TRBJ2-2, with a possible D match to TRBD1 (6 bases). This CDR3 spans 15 amino acids. Trimming removed 5 bases from V and 6 bases from J, with 16 bases in between. Germline-derived CDR1 and CDR2 are SGHTA and FQGNSA. This chain's CDR3 is CASSQSRGSSGELFF. CDR3 sequence (DNA): TGTGCCAGCAGCCAAAGCAGGGGTTCGTCCGGGGAGCTGTTTTTT.

The V and J genes are TRBV6-2 or TRBV6-3 and TRBJ2-2; 9 bases agree with TRBD2. V shed 5 bases and J 7 bases; nucleotides not matched to a gene: 8. Germline V CDR1 and CDR2: MNHEY, SVGEGT. This CDR3 region has 15 residues. CDR3 protein: CASSARGGRSGELFF. CDR3 coding DNA: TGTGCCAGCAGTGCGCGGGGGGGCCGGAGCGGGGAGCTGTTTTTT.

The CDR3 DNA is TGTGCCTGCCGGAAATACGGCAGCAATCAGCCCCAGCATTTT. As protein: CACRKYGSNQPQHF. The genes are TRBV19 and TRBJ1-5; no clear D. This CDR3 region has 14 residues. Germline lookup yields CDR1 LNHDA and CDR2 SQIVND (reference sequence). Trimming stripped 11 bases from V and 1 base from J, with 15 bases between.